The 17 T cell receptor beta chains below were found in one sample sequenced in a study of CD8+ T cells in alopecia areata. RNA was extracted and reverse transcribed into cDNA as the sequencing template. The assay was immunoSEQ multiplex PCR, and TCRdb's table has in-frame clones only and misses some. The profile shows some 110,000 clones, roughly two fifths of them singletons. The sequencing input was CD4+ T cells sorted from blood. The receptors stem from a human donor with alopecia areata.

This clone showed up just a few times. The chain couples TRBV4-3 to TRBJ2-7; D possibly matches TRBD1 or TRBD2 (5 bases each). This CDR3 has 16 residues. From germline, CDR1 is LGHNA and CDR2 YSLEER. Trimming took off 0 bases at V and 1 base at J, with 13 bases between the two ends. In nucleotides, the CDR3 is TGCGCCAGCAGCCAAGAAGGGGTCCGAGGGTCCTACGAGCAGTACTTC. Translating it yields CASSQEGVRGSYEQYF.

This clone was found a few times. The CDR3 protein is CASSLGLAGASGANVLTF. The CDR3 coding sequence is TGTGCCAGCAGTTTGGGACTAGCGGGAGCCTCTGGGGCCAACGTCCTGACTTTC. J is TRBJ2-6 and V is TRBV28, with 14 bases that match TRBD2. The CDR3 is 18 residues long. Losses at the gene ends were 3 bases for V and 0 bases for J; bases not matched to a gene: 1. Germline V gene sequence: CDR1 MDHEN, CDR2 SYDVKM.

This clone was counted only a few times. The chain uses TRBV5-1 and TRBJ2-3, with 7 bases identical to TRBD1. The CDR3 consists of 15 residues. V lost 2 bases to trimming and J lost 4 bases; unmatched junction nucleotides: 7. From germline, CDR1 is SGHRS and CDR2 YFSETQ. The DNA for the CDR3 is TGCGCCAGCAGCTTCCGTGGACAGGATTCAGATACGCAGTATTTT. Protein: CASSFRGQDSDTQYF.

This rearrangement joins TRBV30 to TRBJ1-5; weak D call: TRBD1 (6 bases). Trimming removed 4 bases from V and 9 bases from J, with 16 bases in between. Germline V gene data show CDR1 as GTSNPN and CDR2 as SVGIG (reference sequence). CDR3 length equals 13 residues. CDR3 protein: CAWTGVSGGPQHF. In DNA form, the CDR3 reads TGTGCCTGGACAGGGGTCTCGGGAGGGCCCCAGCATTTT.

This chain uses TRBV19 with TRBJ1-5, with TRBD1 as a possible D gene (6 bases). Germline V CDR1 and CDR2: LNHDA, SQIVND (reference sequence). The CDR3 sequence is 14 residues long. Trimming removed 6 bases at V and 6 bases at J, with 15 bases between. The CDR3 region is CASSVTGLAQPQHF. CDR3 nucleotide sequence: TGTGCCAGTAGCGTTACAGGGTTGGCTCAGCCCCAGCATTTT.

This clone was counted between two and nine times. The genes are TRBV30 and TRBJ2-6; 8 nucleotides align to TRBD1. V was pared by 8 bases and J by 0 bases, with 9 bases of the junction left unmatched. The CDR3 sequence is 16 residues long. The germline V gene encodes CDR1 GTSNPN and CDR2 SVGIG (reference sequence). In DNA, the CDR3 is TGTGCCCGAACCGGGACAGGTCTCTCTGGGGCCAACGTCCTGACTTTC. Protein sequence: CARTGTGLSGANVLTF.

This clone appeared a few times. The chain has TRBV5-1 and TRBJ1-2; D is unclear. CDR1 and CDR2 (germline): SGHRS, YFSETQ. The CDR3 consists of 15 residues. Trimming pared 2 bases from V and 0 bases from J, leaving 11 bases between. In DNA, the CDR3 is TGCGCCAGCAGCTTTAGGGCGGGAGCTAACTATGGCTACACCTTC. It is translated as CASSFRAGANYGYTF.

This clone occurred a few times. This chain's CDR3 is CASSHEKLFF. The CDR3 nucleotides read TGCGCCAGCAGTCATGAAAAACTGTTTTTT. The genes are TRBV23-1 and TRBJ1-4; unclear D gene. Being an ORF, TRBV23-1 has a function that is uncertain. The length of the CDR3 is 10 residues. Trimming took off 3 bases at V and 7 bases at J, with 0 bases between the two ends.

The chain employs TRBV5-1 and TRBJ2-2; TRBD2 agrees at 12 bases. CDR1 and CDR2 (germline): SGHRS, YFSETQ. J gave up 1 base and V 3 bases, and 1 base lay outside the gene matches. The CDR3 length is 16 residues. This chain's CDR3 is CASSWTSGVNTGELFF. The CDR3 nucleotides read TGCGCCAGCAGCTGGACTAGCGGGGTGAACACCGGGGAGCTGTTTTTT.

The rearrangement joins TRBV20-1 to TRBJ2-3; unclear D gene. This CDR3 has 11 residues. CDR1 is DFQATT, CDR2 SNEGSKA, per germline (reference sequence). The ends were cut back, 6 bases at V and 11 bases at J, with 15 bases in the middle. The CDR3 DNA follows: TGCAGTGCCCCGTGGGCCCAGCGGCAGTATTTT. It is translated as CSAPWAQRQYF.

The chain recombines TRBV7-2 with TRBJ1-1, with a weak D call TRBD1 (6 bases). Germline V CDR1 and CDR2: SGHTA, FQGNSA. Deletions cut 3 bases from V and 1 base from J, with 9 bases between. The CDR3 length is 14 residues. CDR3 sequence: CASSFSRGNTEAFF. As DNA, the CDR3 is TGTGCCAGCAGCTTTTCCAGGGGGAACACTGAAGCTTTCTTT.

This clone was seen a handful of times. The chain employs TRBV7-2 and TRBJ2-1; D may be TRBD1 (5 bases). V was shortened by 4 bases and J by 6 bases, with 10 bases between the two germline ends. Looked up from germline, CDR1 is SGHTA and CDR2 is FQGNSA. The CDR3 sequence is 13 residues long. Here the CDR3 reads CASSSRQPNEQFF. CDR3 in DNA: TGTGCCAGCAGCTCCCGACAGCCCAATGAGCAGTTCTTC. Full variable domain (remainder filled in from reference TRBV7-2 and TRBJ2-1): GAGVSQSPSNKVTEKGKDVELRCDPISGHTALYWYRQSLGQGLEFLIYFQGNSAPDKSGLPSDRFSAERTGGSVSTLTIQRTQQEDSAVYLCASSSRQPNEQFFGPGTRLTVL.

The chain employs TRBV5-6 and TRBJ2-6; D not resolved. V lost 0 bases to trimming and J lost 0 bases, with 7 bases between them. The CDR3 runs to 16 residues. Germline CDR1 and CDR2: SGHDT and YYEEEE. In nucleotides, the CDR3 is TGTGCCAGCAGCTTGGAAAGTTCCTCTGGGGCCAACGTCCTGACTTTC. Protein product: CASSLESSSGANVLTF. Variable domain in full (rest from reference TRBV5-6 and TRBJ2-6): DAGVTQSPTHLIKTRGQQVTLRCSPKSGHDTVSWYQQALGQGPQFIFQYYEEEERQRGNFPDRFSGHQFPNYSSELNVNALLLGDSALYLCASSLESSSGANVLTFGAGSRLTVL.

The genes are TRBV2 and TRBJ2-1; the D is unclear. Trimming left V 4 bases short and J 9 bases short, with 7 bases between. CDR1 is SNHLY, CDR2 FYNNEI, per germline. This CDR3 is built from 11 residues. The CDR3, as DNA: TGTGCCAGCAGTGGACAATTTGAGCAGTTCTTC. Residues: CASSGQFEQFF.

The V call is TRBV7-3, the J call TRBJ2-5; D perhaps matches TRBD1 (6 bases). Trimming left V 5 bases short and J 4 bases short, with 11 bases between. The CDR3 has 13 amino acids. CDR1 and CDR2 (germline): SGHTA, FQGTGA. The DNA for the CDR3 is TGTGCCAGCAGCCTGGGACATCGAGAGACCCAGTACTTC. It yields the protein CASSLGHRETQYF.

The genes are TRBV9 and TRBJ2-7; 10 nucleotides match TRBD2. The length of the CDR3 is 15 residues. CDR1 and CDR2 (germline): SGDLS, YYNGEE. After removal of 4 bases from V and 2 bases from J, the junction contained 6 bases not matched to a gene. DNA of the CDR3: TGTGCCAGCAGCATCAGCGGGAGGGGGACCTACGAGCAGTACTTC. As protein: CASSISGRGTYEQYF.

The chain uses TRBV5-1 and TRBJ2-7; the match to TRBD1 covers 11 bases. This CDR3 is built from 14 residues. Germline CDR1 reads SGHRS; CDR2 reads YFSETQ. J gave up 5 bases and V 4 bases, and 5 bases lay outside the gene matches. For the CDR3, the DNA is TGCGCCAGCAGCCCCGGGACAGGGGGAAACGAGCAGTACTTC. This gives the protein CASSPGTGGNEQYF.